Detailed here is one TCR beta chain. The data originate from a study of technical replicates of blood from four donors. CDR3 size: 19 residues. With 1 base clipped from V and 0 bases from J, the junction kept 15 bases outside the gene matches. The germline CDR1 and CDR2 sequences are SGHNT and YENEEA. The protocol was immunoSEQ multiplex PCR, while the TCRdb copy is restricted to in-frame clones and leaves out a portion. This sample has 85,000 to 100,000 clones; 95% occur once, and the top ten carry more than 0.2%. The clonotype was recovered from a human donor in good health. The chain employs TRBV11-3 and TRBJ2-7, with 7 bases aligning to TRBD1. Sequencing used T cells isolated from PBMCs. The CDR3 sequence is CASSLAPTWTGRSSYEQYF. DNA for the CDR3: TGTGCCAGCAGCTTAGCTCCCACTTGGACAGGCAGGAGCTCCTACGAGCAGTACTTC. Looking up the rest from reference TRBV11-3 and TRBJ2-7 gives the full variable domain: EAGVVQSPRYKIIEKKQPVAFWCNPISGHNTLYWYLQNLGQGPELLIRYENEEAVDDSQLPKDRFSAERLKGVDSTLKIQPAELGDSAVYLCASSLAPTWTGRSSYEQYFGPGTRLTVT.